This TCR delta chain came from a study of DNA immune sequencing with unique molecular identifiers (dated by TCRdb to the early 2020s). As for the study more broadly: gammadelta T cells were enriched from buffy coats using immunomagnetic cell separation, and their genomic DNA was sequenced. The method was validated on synthetic reference molecules and on blood samples from healthy individuals. The study developed and validated an ultrasensitive DNA-based TRD repertoire sequencing method using PCR-introduced unique molecular identifiers. All donors were healthy individuals, and approximately 11 of the donors were profiled using sorted gammadelta T cells from peripheral blood. To compare enriched and non-enriched samples, roughly 93 ng of enriched gammadelta T-cell DNA and 1 ug of non-enriched PBMC DNA were sequenced. Fluorescence-activated cell sorting was used to enrich gammadelta T cells from the PBMC of around ten healthy people.

What the research found in general, with its limitations: Novel TRD sequences not targeted by the primers cannot be detected with the primer-based approach. Among clonotypes from healthy donors, the most common TRD rearrangement was TRDV2 paired with TRDJ1. Variation in TRD repertoire diversity was observed between healthy donors, with several donors found to be highly oligoclonal, in that the top 5 clonotypes exceeded half of productive molecules.

The CDR3 contains 15 residues, cysteine and phenylalanine counted. This entry keeps only the CDR3 DNA: 45 bases, framed from base 1. The germline V gene encodes CDR1 GEAIGNYY and CDR2 EKD. V ends up 3 bases short and J 9 bases short, with an unmatched junction base count of 9. Library creation used multiplex PCR. A 32-plex assay, with primers for all 8 TRDV and 4 TRDJ genes spanning the CDR3, was used to amplify the genomic DNA. During roughly 3 cycles of barcoding PCR, a 12-nucleotide UMI was attached, and a second PCR using Illumina adapter primers followed. Libraries were purified with AMPure XP beads and quality-checked on a Fragment Analyzer with the HS NGS Fragment kit. Sequencing used an Illumina MiniSeq mid-output kit with 20% PhiX and 150 cycles of paired-end reads. On the authors' methods: MIGEC version 1.2.9 was used to process the reads, grouping reads by UMI and building error-corrected consensus sequences. Modified VDJtools version 1.2.1 scripts and the tcR R package were used for post-processing. For TCRdb, the public reads were processed anew by CATT, and duplicate DNA sequences were folded into one row. The V and J calls were determined by TCRdb, not by the authors. The table for this sample lists some 2,500 delta-chain clones; about 7.6% of them were counted only once. The top ten hold approximately 51% of the sample.

This clone was observed at least ten times. Its antigen remains unidentified. The record has no base qualities; no much larger clone is one base away. This chain is built from TRDV2 and TRDJ1; 13 bases in the junction line up with TRDD3. The TCR originated in a human donor in good health. Sequences were obtained from gamma-delta T cells enriched from blood buffy coat, or unenriched PBMCs (not recorded which). The nucleotides are TGTGCCTGTGACCAACTGGGGGATACGCTAGTAGAACTCATCTTT. Translated, it gives CACDQLGDTLVELIF.